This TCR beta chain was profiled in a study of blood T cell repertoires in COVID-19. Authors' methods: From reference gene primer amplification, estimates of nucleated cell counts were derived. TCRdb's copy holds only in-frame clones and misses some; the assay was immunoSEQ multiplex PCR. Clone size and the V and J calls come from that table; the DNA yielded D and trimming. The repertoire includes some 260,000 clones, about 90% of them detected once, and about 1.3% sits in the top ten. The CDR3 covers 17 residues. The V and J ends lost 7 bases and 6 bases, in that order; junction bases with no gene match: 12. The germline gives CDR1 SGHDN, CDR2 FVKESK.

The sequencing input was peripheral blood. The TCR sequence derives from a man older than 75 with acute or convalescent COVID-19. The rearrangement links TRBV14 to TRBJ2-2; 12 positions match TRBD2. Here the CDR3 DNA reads TGTGCCAGCACCCCCACTAGCGGGGGGCCAGGCCCCGGGGAGCTGTTTTTT. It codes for CASTPTSGGPGPGELFF.